The next 16 T cell receptor beta chains were all read from a single sample in a study of blood T cell repertoires in COVID-19 (dated by TCRdb to about 2020). The receptor library was made with the immunoSEQ multiplex PCR assay. The immuneACCESS repertoire file appears here via TCRdb, limited to in-frame rearrangements. These files lack a portion of the clones; in checked studies, under half of the deficit traces to unresolved V genes, and the cause of the others is not known. The sample table holds approximately 250,000 clones, of which roughly 84% were seen once. Roughly 8.6% of the sample belongs to the ten largest clones. Sequenced: peripheral blood. The receptors stem from a human donor in a cohort sampled during active COVID-19.

This rearrangement joins TRBV14 to TRBJ2-1; 10 nucleotides align to TRBD2. The V segment lost 6 bases and the J segment 10 bases; nucleotides outside the gene matches: 9. Germline CDR1 is SGHDN and CDR2 is FVKESK. The CDR3 loop spans 14 amino acids. The CDR3 protein is CASRLSSGRREQFF. CDR3 bases: TGTGCCAGCAGGCTCTCTAGCGGGAGACGGGAGCAGTTCTTC.

This clone was seen once. The rearrangement joins TRBV14 to TRBJ2-7; TRBD1 agrees at 10 bases. Germline V CDR1 and CDR2: SGHDN, FVKESK. This CDR3 region has 15 residues. Losses at the gene ends were 5 bases for V and 6 bases for J; bases not matched to a gene: 10. The CDR3 protein is CASSIGQGVSSEQYF. DNA of the CDR3: TGTGCCAGCAGCATAGGACAGGGGGTAAGCTCCGAGCAGTACTTC.

The chain combines TRBV4-3 with TRBJ1-3, with D possibly TRBD1 on 6 matching bases. CDR3 size: 15 residues. CDR1 and CDR2 from the germline V gene are LGHNA and YSLEER. Trimming removed 1 base at V and 4 bases at J, with 11 bases between. CDR3 sequence reads: CASSQGPGQGNTIYF. CDR3 nucleotide sequence: TGCGCCAGCAGCCAAGGCCCCGGACAGGGAAACACCATATATTTT.

The rearrangement links TRBV6-5 to TRBJ2-7; no definite D call. Germline CDR1 MNHEY, CDR2 SVGAGI. Trimming removed 0 bases at V and 5 bases at J, with 11 bases between. CDR3 length: 14 amino acids. CDR3: CASSYSIESHEQYF. CDR3 nucleotides: TGTGCCAGCAGTTACTCGATTGAGAGTCACGAGCAGTACTTC.

This chain joins TRBV4-1 and TRBJ2-1; 9 nucleotides match TRBD2. V was pared by 2 bases and J by 0 bases, with 5 bases of the junction left unmatched. Germline V gene sequence: CDR1 MGHRA, CDR2 YSYEKL. This CDR3 contains 17 residues. In DNA form, the CDR3 reads TGCGCCAGCAGCCAACGACTAGCGGTGAGCTCCTACAATGAGCAGTTCTTC. Amino acids: CASSQRLAVSSYNEQFF.

The chain is built from TRBV5-1 and TRBJ2-7, with D tentatively TRBD1 (6 bases). Germline CDR1 is SGHRS and CDR2 is YFSETQ. V was cut by 3 bases and J by 4 bases, with 8 bases left in between. The CDR3 is 12 residues long. CDR3 nucleotide sequence: TGCGCCAGCAGCTCCGGACAGTACGAGCAGTACTTC. Translating gives CASSSGQYEQYF.

V and J are TRBV7-9 and TRBJ2-7; 9 positions agree with TRBD1. Germline V gene lookup returns CDR1 SEHNR and CDR2 FQNEAQ (reference sequence). The CDR3 runs 17 residues. V lost 4 bases and J lost 3; bases outside the gene matches: 13. In nucleotides, the CDR3 is TGTGCCAGCAGCTCATTAAAAGGGACAGGGAGTTTCTACGAGCAGTACTTC. Amino acid sequence: CASSSLKGTGSFYEQYF.

This rearrangement joins TRBV18 to TRBJ1-1, with D unclear. The V end was cut by 6 bases, the J end by 1 base, with 6 bases between. This CDR3 comprises 12 residues. In germline, CDR1 is KGHSH, CDR2 LQKENI. This chain's CDR3 is CASSGGNTEAFF. CDR3 in DNA: TGTGCCAGCTCGGGAGGGAACACTGAAGCTTTCTTT.

J is TRBJ1-1 and V is TRBV10-3; TRBD1 matches 7 bases. This CDR3 contains 19 residues. The V gene's germline CDR1 is ENHRY and CDR2 SYGVKD. The V segment lost 4 bases and the J segment 3 bases; nucleotides outside the gene matches: 20. CDR3 sequence: CAISARQGQTAKRDTEAFF. CDR3 nucleotide sequence: TGTGCCATCAGTGCCCGACAGGGACAAACGGCCAAGAGGGACACTGAAGCTTTCTTT.

This chain links TRBV6-5 with TRBJ1-1; possibly TRBD1 for D (6 bases). V lost 11 bases and J 2 bases, leaving 21 bases between the germline ends. Germline CDR1 and CDR2: MNHEY and SVGAGI. This CDR3 is built from 15 residues. CDR3 sequence reads: CAAAIQGNGNTEAFF. CDR3 nucleotide sequence: TGTGCCGCCGCTATACAGGGTAACGGAAACACTGAAGCTTTCTTT.

The rearrangement links TRBV15 to TRBJ1-6; 10 bases match TRBD1. Unmatched junction bases numbered 9, after V lost 4 bases and J lost 9 bases. The length of the CDR3 is 16 residues. Germline assignment: CDR1 LNHNV and CDR2 YYDKDF (reference sequence). The CDR3 DNA reads TGTGCCACCAGCACAAATCCGGGACAGGGGTTTTCACCCCTCCACTTT. This sequence encodes CATSTNPGQGFSPLHF.

The chain links TRBV9 to TRBJ2-5; 14 positions agree with TRBD2. The CDR3 extends over 16 amino acids. V lost 2 bases and J lost 5; bases outside the gene matches: 5. Germline CDR1 reads SGDLS; CDR2 reads YYNGEE. CDR3 region: CASSVGLAGGPETQYF. CDR3 DNA sequence: TGTGCCAGCAGCGTCGGACTAGCGGGGGGCCCGGAGACCCAGTACTTC.

The gene calls are TRBV25-1 and TRBJ2-2; 8 nucleotides match TRBD2. The CDR3 consists of 16 residues. Germline V gene sequence: CDR1 MGHDK, CDR2 SYGVNS. With V trimmed by 5 bases and J by 6 bases, 11 bases remained unmatched. CDR3 sequence (DNA): TGTGCCAGCAGTCTTCAGGGACTAGTAGGCTCCGGGGAGCTGTTTTTT. Encoded protein: CASSLQGLVGSGELFF.

This clone came up a few times. The chain carries TRBV9 and TRBJ2-1; 10 nucleotides match TRBD2. Germline CDR1 SGDLS, CDR2 YYNGEE. The CDR3 contains 18 residues. The V and J ends lost 4 bases and 1 base, in that order; junction bases with no gene match: 11. The CDR3 sequence is CASSSRSGGPSSYNEQFF. The DNA for the CDR3 is TGTGCCAGCAGCTCCCGTAGCGGGGGGCCTTCTTCCTACAATGAGCAGTTCTTC.

The chain recombines TRBV10-3 with TRBJ2-1; no firm D call. V was shortened by 6 bases and J by 1 base, with 7 bases between the two germline ends. The CDR3 is made up of 13 amino acids. From germline, CDR1 is ENHRY and CDR2 SYGVKD. The CDR3 DNA follows: TGTGCCATCAGCCGGGTTTCCTACAATGAGCAGTTCTTC. Its translation: CAISRVSYNEQFF.

V and J are TRBV5-6 and TRBJ2-3, with D possibly TRBD2 on 6 matching bases. CDR3 length equals 15 residues. Per germline, CDR1 SGHDT and CDR2 YYEEEE. V was shortened by 6 bases and J by 5 bases, with 19 bases between the two germline ends. In nucleotides, the CDR3 is TGTGCCAGCACCCTGCTCGCGGGGCGGAAAGATACGCAGTATTTT. It is translated as CASTLLAGRKDTQYF.